These 24 T cell receptor beta chains share one sample of origin, sequenced in a study of blood T cell repertoires in COVID-19. The assay was immunoSEQ multiplex PCR, and TCRdb's table has in-frame clones only and misses some. The table includes 180,000 or so clones, over 80% detected once. The sequenced sample consisted of PBMCs or T cells enriched from blood (not recorded which). The receptors derive from a woman aged 60-70 years who had recovered from COVID-19.

This sequence joins TRBV28 and TRBJ1-4, with 9 bases matching TRBD1. V gave up 3 bases and J gave up 3 bases; unmatched junction bases: 5. This CDR3 spans 16 amino acids. CDR1 MDHEN and CDR2 SYDVKM come from the germline V gene. CDR3 loop: CASSLAGTGSNEKLFF. DNA for the CDR3: TGTGCCAGCAGTTTGGCCGGGACAGGGTCTAATGAAAAACTGTTTTTT.

The V call is TRBV19, the J call TRBJ1-1; maybe TRBD1 (6 bases). The CDR3 covers 13 residues. CDR1 and CDR2 (germline): LNHDA, SQIVND (reference sequence). Trimming took off 4 bases at V and 4 bases at J, with 10 bases between the two ends. In DNA, the CDR3 is TGTGCCAGTAGTAGAAGGGGGATCACTGAAGCTTTCTTT. Its protein product is CASSRRGITEAFF.

The chain combines TRBV28 with TRBJ1-1; a weak D match, TRBD1 (6 bases). With 2 bases removed from V and 6 bases from J, the gap between germline ends came to 10 bases. The CDR3 loop spans 13 amino acids. Per the germline V gene, CDR1 is MDHEN and CDR2 is SYDVKM. The CDR3: CASSLEPGAEAFF. CDR3 DNA: TGTGCCAGCAGTTTAGAACCAGGGGCTGAAGCTTTCTTT. Full variable domain (rest looked up from reference TRBV28 and TRBJ1-1): DVKVTQSSRYLVKRTGEKVFLECVQDMDHENMFWYRQDPGLGLRLIYFSYDVKMKEKGDIPEGYSVSREKKERFSLILESASTNQTSMYLCASSLEPGAEAFFGQGTRLTVV.

This clone has just one count. This chain links TRBV28 with TRBJ1-1; no clear D gene. This CDR3 has 11 amino acids. V lost 6 bases and J lost 4, with 6 bases in between. Germline V gives CDR1 MDHEN, CDR2 SYDVKM. The CDR3 reads CASRGRTEAFF. Written as DNA, the CDR3 is TGTGCCAGCAGGGGCCGCACTGAAGCTTTCTTT.

This chain links TRBV7-8 with TRBJ2-2; D is perhaps TRBD2 (5 bases). Deletions cut 2 bases from V and 5 bases from J, with 18 bases between. The CDR3 length is 17 residues. In germline, CDR1 is SGHVS, CDR2 FQNEAQ. The CDR3 DNA sequence: TGTGCCAGCAGCTTAAACGCGATGGGGAGTCGGACCGGGGAGCTGTTTTTT. This sequence encodes CASSLNAMGSRTGELFF. Full variable domain (rest looked up from reference TRBV7-8 and TRBJ2-2): GAGVSQSPRYKVAKRGQDVALRCDPISGHVSLFWYQQALGQGPEFLTYFQNEAQLDKSGLPSDRFFAERPEGSVSTLKIQRTQQEDSAVYLCASSLNAMGSRTGELFFGEGSRLTVL.

On this clone itself: Its ends do not fully match the called genes, so a read error is possible. V is TRBV19 and J is TRBJ2-1, with D unclear. CDR1 LNHDA and CDR2 SQIVND come from the germline V gene (reference sequence). CDR3 length: 13 amino acids. Here the CDR3 reads CASSIRSFNEQFF. The CDR3 region has the DNA TGTGCCAGTAGTATCCGTTCCTTCAATGAGCAGTTCTTC.

V and J are TRBV3-1 (or the pseudogene TRBV3-2) and TRBJ1-2; 7 bases agree with TRBD1. Germline-derived CDR1 and CDR2 are LGHDT and YNNKEL (reference sequence). The CDR3 consists of 13 residues. V lost 4 bases, J lost 4 bases, and 3 bases stayed unmatched. This CDR3 reads CASSPQGFYGYTF. The CDR3 DNA sequence: TGTGCCAGCAGCCCACAGGGGTTCTATGGCTACACCTTC.

This sequence joins TRBV4-2 and TRBJ2-1; possibly TRBD2 for D (6 bases). CDR1 LGHNA and CDR2 YNFKEQ come from the germline V gene. The CDR3 runs to 18 residues. Trimming removed 0 bases from V and 4 bases from J, with 19 bases in between. The CDR3 protein is CASSQDSASTRNYNEQFF. The CDR3 nucleotides read TGTGCCAGCAGCCAAGACTCGGCTTCGACTAGGAATTACAATGAGCAGTTCTTC.

This rearrangement joins TRBV5-1 to TRBJ1-1; TRBD1 aligns across 8 bases. CDR1 and CDR2 (germline): SGHRS, YFSETQ. V dropped 3 bases and J dropped 5; count of bases not matched to a gene: 18. The CDR3 length is 18 residues. The CDR3 DNA follows: TGCGCCAGCAGCTCCATCCCTACCCGGACAGGGAAAAGGACTGAAGCTTTCTTT. Protein product: CASSSIPTRTGKRTEAFF.

This clone was picked up one time. V and J are TRBV28 and TRBJ1-2; D unclear. V lost 6 bases and J 6 bases, leaving 17 bases between the germline ends. The CDR3 covers 14 residues. The germline gives CDR1 MDHEN, CDR2 SYDVKM. The CDR3 DNA reads as TGTGCCAGCAGCTTAGTCTCGGAGAGAGATGGCTACACCTTC. Protein: CASSLVSERDGYTF.

This rearrangement joins TRBV5-1 to TRBJ1-1; no definite D call. CDR3 length equals 14 residues. V lost 0 bases, J lost 3 bases, and 9 bases lay in between. Per the germline V gene, CDR1 is SGHRS and CDR2 is YFSETQ. CDR3 protein: CASSLERRDTEAFF. The CDR3 DNA sequence: TGCGCCAGCAGCTTGGAAAGGCGGGACACTGAAGCTTTCTTT.

The chain recombines TRBV27 with TRBJ1-1; D ambiguous. V gave up 3 bases and J gave up 1 base, with 6 bases separating them. This CDR3 is 13 amino acids long. Germline-derived CDR1 and CDR2 are MNHEY and SMNVEV (reference sequence). Here the CDR3 DNA reads TGTGCCAGCAGTTTGGGAGGGAACACTGAAGCTTTCTTT. It specifies CASSLGGNTEAFF.

This clone came up a few times. V usage is TRBV9 and J usage is TRBJ1-5; TRBD1 matches at 8 bases. Germline V gene data show CDR1 as SGDLS and CDR2 as YYNGEE. The CDR3 has 15 amino acids. The ends lost 4 bases at V and 2 bases at J; junction bases unmatched: 5. The CDR3 coding sequence is TGTGCCAGCAGCAAAACGGACAGGGGCAATCAGCCCCAGCATTTT. Residues: CASSKTDRGNQPQHF.

The CDR3 loop is CASSVTSGGSTGELFF. CDR3 DNA sequence: TGTGCCAGCAGCGTGACTAGCGGGGGCTCCACCGGGGAGCTGTTTTTT. This chain connects TRBV9 to TRBJ2-2; 12 bases are a match to TRBD2. The germline V gene encodes CDR1 SGDLS and CDR2 YYNGEE. CDR3 length equals 16 residues. Losses at the gene ends were 2 bases for V and 4 bases for J; bases not matched to a gene: 3.

The J gene is TRBJ1-1, the V gene TRBV12-3 or TRBV12-4; 9 nucleotides align to TRBD1. V dropped 5 bases and J dropped 10; count of bases not matched to a gene: 5. The CDR3 has 12 amino acids. CDR3 loop: CASSPSTGGAFF. The CDR3 DNA reads TGTGCCAGCAGTCCCTCGACAGGGGGAGCTTTCTTT.

The V gene is TRBV11-2, the J gene TRBJ1-1, with D possibly matching TRBD1 (5 bases). V was cut by 4 bases and J by 6 bases, with 15 bases left in between. The CDR3 sequence is 14 residues long. Germline CDR1 and CDR2: SGHAT and FQNNGV. The CDR3 is CASSSSTRRAEAFF. Here the CDR3 DNA reads TGTGCCAGCAGCTCCAGTACGCGCAGGGCTGAAGCTTTCTTT.

V usage is TRBV2 and J usage is TRBJ1-2, with a tentative D call TRBD1 (5 bases). This CDR3 contains 14 residues. V was pared by 2 bases and J by 5 bases, with 12 bases between. Germline V gene sequence: CDR1 SNHLY, CDR2 FYNNEI. In DNA, the CDR3 is TGTGCCAGCAGTGAAAACCAGGGAAGGTATGGCTACACCTTC. It encodes CASSENQGRYGYTF.

This chain uses TRBV4-2 with TRBJ1-5; D is unclear. V was trimmed by 1 base and J by 1 base, leaving 5 bases between them. CDR3 length equals 14 residues. Germline V gene data show CDR1 as LGHNA and CDR2 as YNFKEQ. The CDR3 is CASSQVSSNQPQHF. The CDR3 DNA reads TGTGCCAGCAGCCAAGTCTCGAGCAATCAGCCCCAGCATTTT.

The gene calls are TRBV6-5 and TRBJ1-1; D is unresolved. Trimming took 7 bases from V and 5 from J, leaving 20 bases between them. CDR1 is MNHEY and CDR2 is SVGAGI in the germline V gene. The CDR3 sequence is 15 residues long. The CDR3 loop is CASIQNPFAGTEAFF. The CDR3 DNA is TGTGCCAGCATTCAAAACCCCTTTGCGGGGACTGAAGCTTTCTTT.

CDR3 protein: CASSEAFSATGFEQYF. The CDR3 nucleotides are TGCGCCAGCAGTGAGGCATTTAGCGCGACAGGCTTCGAGCAGTACTTC. The chain couples TRBV10-2 to TRBJ2-7; the D gene is possibly TRBD1 (6 bases). Trimming shortened V by 2 bases and J by 6 bases, and 20 bases separated the two germline ends. The CDR3 covers 16 residues. CDR1 and CDR2 (germline): WSHSY, SAAADI.

This clone was seen a handful of times. The chain has TRBV7-9 and TRBJ1-6; D unresolved. The CDR3 extends over 12 amino acids. V lost 1 base and J 9 bases, leaving 4 bases between the germline ends. CDR1 is SEHNR and CDR2 is FQNEAQ in the germline V gene (reference sequence). The CDR3 spells CASSLGPSPLHF. CDR3 nucleotide sequence: TGTGCCAGCAGCTTAGGGCCTTCACCCCTCCACTTT.

The J gene is TRBJ2-3, the V gene TRBV7-2; 9 bases are shared with TRBD1. The CDR3 contains 14 residues. Germline lookup yields CDR1 SGHTA and CDR2 FQGNSA. After removal of 4 bases from V and 13 bases from J, the junction contained 12 bases not matched to a gene. The CDR3 region has the DNA TGTGCCAGCAGCTCAGAGCGAAACAGGGGGCGCAAGTATTTT. It encodes CASSSERNRGRKYF.

The chain has TRBV28 and TRBJ2-5; D perhaps matches TRBD2 (5 bases). From germline, CDR1 is MDHEN and CDR2 SYDVKM. Deletions cut 6 bases from V and 5 bases from J, with 22 bases between. The CDR3 is made up of 16 amino acids. The chain's CDR3 is CASRPAPGDGVETQYF. CDR3 sequence (DNA): TGTGCCAGCAGGCCCGCCCCCGGGGATGGGGTCGAGACCCAGTACTTC.

In this sample, this clone turned up a few times. For the CDR3, the DNA is TGTGCCACCAGCAGAGGGACAGGCCTTAATGAAAAACTGTTTTTT. It yields the protein CATSRGTGLNEKLFF. This chain joins TRBV15 and TRBJ1-4; 7 bases fit TRBD1. The V gene's germline CDR1 is LNHNV and CDR2 YYDKDF (reference sequence). The V and J ends lost 1 base and 4 bases, in that order; junction bases with no gene match: 3. The CDR3 runs 15 residues. Looking up the rest from reference TRBV15 and TRBJ1-4 gives the full variable domain: DAMVIQNPRYQVTQFGKPVTLSCSQTLNHNVMYWYQQKSSQAPKLLFHYYDKDFNNEADTPDNFQSRRPNTSFCFLDIRSPGLGDTAMYLCATSRGTGLNEKLFFGSGTQLSVL.